This T cell receptor (beta chain) was identified in a study of immune reconstitution after stem cell transplant in scleroderma. CDR1 SQVTM and CDR2 ANQGSEA come from the germline V gene. Trimming took 7 bases from V and 8 from J, leaving 15 bases between them. There are 12 residues in the CDR3. This clonotype was detected a few times. Each CDR3 protein is one row after TCRdb ran MiXCR on the RT-PCR reads. The sample has around 3,000 distinct CDR3 sequences, 8.5% to 10% seen once. The sample was taken before or after autologous hematopoietic stem cell transplantation (not recorded which). The chain couples TRBV29-1 to TRBJ2-1; D remains unclear. The sequence was collected from a female donor with systemic sclerosis. The DNA of the CDR3 is TGCAGCGCGGCCCCCATGGGCGATGAGCAGTTCTTC. Amino acid sequence: CSAAPMGDEQFF.